These 32 T cell receptor beta chains were all obtained from the same sample, sequenced in a study of CD8+ T cells in alopecia areata. Investigators isolated RNA and reverse transcribed it into cDNA to act as the sequencing template. Assay: immunoSEQ multiplex PCR; the TCRdb copy retains only in-frame clones and omits some. This table holds fewer than 200,000 clones, about 60% found once. The sample's treatment: oral pan-JAK inhibitor, 5-10 mg twice daily. This specimen consisted of CD4+ T cells sorted from blood, obtained at week 24, from a patient treated with tofacitinib. These receptors were obtained from a human donor with alopecia areata.

This rearrangement joins TRBV12-5 to TRBJ2-2; a weak D match, TRBD1 (5 bases). The length of the CDR3 is 14 residues. Germline values: CDR1 LGHNT, CDR2 FRNRAP. V lost 5 bases, J lost 3 bases, and 10 bases lay in between. The chain's CDR3 is CASGPRQYTGELFF. The CDR3 DNA sequence: TGTGCTAGTGGTCCCCGACAGTACACCGGGGAGCTGTTTTTT.

The chain has TRBV2 and TRBJ2-5, with D perhaps TRBD1 (5 bases). V gave up 1 base and J gave up 3 bases, with 9 bases separating them. The CDR3 sequence is 14 residues long. The germline gives CDR1 SNHLY, CDR2 FYNNEI. The CDR3 DNA follows: TGTGCCAGCAGTGAAGGCAGGGCTGAAGAGACCCAGTACTTC. This translates into CASSEGRAEETQYF.

DNA of the CDR3: TGCGCCAGCAGTCAATCAAAAGCGGGGGGGCCGGCCCAGTACTTC. It yields the protein CASSQSKAGGPAQYF. V is TRBV23-1 and J is TRBJ2-5; 10 bases are shared with TRBD2. TRBV23-1 counts as an open reading frame of uncertain function. There are 15 residues in the CDR3. V trimming: 0 bases; J trimming: 9 bases; junction bases outside the gene matches: 7.

The rearrangement joins TRBV13 to TRBJ2-2; D may be TRBD1 or TRBD2 (6 bases each). Germline loops: CDR1 PRHDT, CDR2 FYEKMQ (reference sequence). V lost 5 bases to trimming and J lost 8 bases, with 27 bases between them. The CDR3 has 18 residues. The CDR3 region is CASSPPRLVAGGTGELFF. In DNA form, the CDR3 reads TGTGCCAGCAGCCCCCCCCGACTAGTCGCCGGGGGCACGGGGGAGCTGTTTTTT.

This clone was counted only a few times. The rearrangement links TRBV23-1 to TRBJ1-5; D might be TRBD1 (5 bases). TRBV23-1 qualifies as an ORF whose function is uncertain. V was trimmed by 3 bases and J by 1 base, leaving 7 bases between them. The CDR3 length is 14 residues. This chain's CDR3 is CASSQGPSNQPQHF. Here the CDR3 DNA reads TGCGCCAGCAGTCAGGGACCGAGCAATCAGCCCCAGCATTTT.

The table lists this clone with a few counts. The rearrangement joins TRBV19 to TRBJ1-2, with D possibly being TRBD1 (6 bases). CDR3 size: 12 residues. The ends were cut back, 5 bases at V and 4 bases at J, with 8 bases in the middle. In germline, CDR1 is LNHDA, CDR2 SQIVND (reference sequence). CDR3 sequence reads: CASSARGYGYTF. CDR3 sequence (DNA): TGTGCCAGTAGTGCCAGGGGCTATGGCTACACCTTC.

The rearrangement links TRBV7-2 to TRBJ1-5, with a weak D call TRBD1 (6 bases). This CDR3 is 15 amino acids long. Trimming removed 7 bases at V and 0 bases at J, with 13 bases between. Germline assignment: CDR1 SGHTA and CDR2 FQGNSA. The CDR3 DNA sequence: TGTGCCAGCAACGATCAGGGGAATAGCAATCAGCCCCAGCATTTT. Protein sequence: CASNDQGNSNQPQHF.

This chain uses TRBV7-9 with TRBJ1-2; D is unclear. V was clipped by 4 bases and J by 7 bases, with 7 bases between them. Germline V CDR1 and CDR2: SEHNR, FQNEAQ (reference sequence). This CDR3 contains 11 residues. CDR3 DNA sequence: TGTGCCAGCAGCTATAGGGCTGGCTACACCTTC. Residues: CASSYRAGYTF.

The V call is TRBV6-5, the J call TRBJ2-2, with a weak D call TRBD2 (6 bases). CDR3 length: 14 residues. Germline V gene sequence: CDR1 MNHEY, CDR2 SVGAGI. Trimming removed 2 bases at V and 6 bases at J, with 10 bases between. CDR3 protein: CASSYGSGSGELFF. The CDR3 nucleotides are TGTGCCAGCAGTTACGGAAGCGGGTCCGGGGAGCTGTTTTTT.

J is TRBJ2-7 and V is TRBV29-1, with TRBD1 matching over 7 bases. The trim removed 5 bases at V and 5 bases at J, leaving 9 bases unmatched. This CDR3 is built from 13 residues. Germline CDR1 SQVTM, CDR2 ANQGSEA. In DNA, the CDR3 is TGCAGCGTTCGTAACAGGGGTTCCGACGAGCAGTACTTC. Protein: CSVRNRGSDEQYF.

The chain recombines TRBV5-6 with TRBJ2-4; 12 bases match TRBD1. CDR3 length: 19 amino acids. Germline lookup yields CDR1 SGHDT and CDR2 YYEEEE. V shed 3 bases and J 2 bases; nucleotides not matched to a gene: 12. The chain's CDR3 is CASSWTPGTGGGSKNIQYF. CDR3 nucleotides: TGTGCCAGCAGCTGGACTCCTGGGACAGGGGGCGGTTCCAAAAACATTCAGTACTTC.

This clone is medium-sized. CDR3 coding DNA: TGTGCCAGCAGTGAAGTTAGACAGTTCAATCAGCCCCAGCATTTT. Translated, it gives CASSEVRQFNQPQHF. The rearrangement joins TRBV2 to TRBJ1-5, with D tentatively TRBD1 (5 bases). The CDR3 is 15 residues long. Trimming removed 1 base at V and 3 bases at J, with 10 bases between. The germline V gene encodes CDR1 SNHLY and CDR2 FYNNEI.

As regards this clone: Other DNA sequences of this sample code for an identical CDR3. The chain carries TRBV2 and TRBJ1-1; D unresolved. Trimming cost V 4 bases and J 4 bases, with 4 bases left between them. Germline-derived CDR1 and CDR2 are SNHLY and FYNNEI. The CDR3 is 11 residues long. The CDR3 bases are TGTGCCAGCAGTGTCCGCACTGAAGCTTTCTTT. Translating it yields CASSVRTEAFF.

This clone was found a few times. CDR3 protein: CASSKGNQGLEKLFF. The DNA of the CDR3 is TGTGCCAGCAGTAAAGGGAACCAGGGCCTAGAAAAACTGTTTTTT. This sequence joins TRBV2 and TRBJ1-4, with D tentatively TRBD1 (5 bases). Germline CDR1 and CDR2: SNHLY and FYNNEI. The CDR3 is 15 residues long. V was cut by 5 bases and J by 8 bases, with 18 bases left in between. Supplemented by reference TRBV2 and TRBJ1-4, the full variable domain reads EPEVTQTPSHQVTQMGQEVILRCVPISNHLYFYWYRQILGQKVEFLVSFYNNEISEKSEIFDDQFSVERPDGSNFTLKIRSTKLEDSAMYFCASSKGNQGLEKLFFGSGTQLSVL.

This rearrangement joins TRBV14 to TRBJ2-1; 9 bases fit TRBD2. This CDR3 comprises 18 residues. The germline gives CDR1 SGHDN, CDR2 FVKESK. J gave up 0 bases and V 4 bases, and 10 bases lay outside the gene matches. CDR3 coding DNA: TGTGCCAGCAGCCCCTACGCCAGCGGGGGGAGCTCCTACAATGAGCAGTTCTTC. This sequence encodes CASSPYASGGSSYNEQFF.

The chain's CDR3 is CASRREVSYEQYF. DNA for the CDR3: TGTGCCAGCAGGAGGGAGGTGTCCTACGAGCAGTACTTC. The chain combines TRBV25-1 with TRBJ2-7, with D perhaps matching TRBD2 (6 bases). This CDR3 region has 13 residues. Germline assignment: CDR1 MGHDK and CDR2 SYGVNS. V was pared by 6 bases and J by 1 base, with 10 bases between.

Note on this clone: The identical CDR3 is also encoded by other nucleotide sequences in the sample. The J gene is TRBJ2-7, the V gene TRBV29-1, with a possible D match to TRBD1 (6 bases). This CDR3 spans 11 amino acids. Germline V gene lookup returns CDR1 SQVTM and CDR2 ANQGSEA. The V gene lost 6 bases and the J gene lost 2 bases, with 8 bases spanning the gap. The CDR3 region has the DNA TGCAGCGTAGGACAGACCTACGAGCAGTACTTC. Translation: CSVGQTYEQYF.

The rearrangement joins TRBV10-2 to TRBJ1-6; perhaps TRBD1 as D (5 bases). CDR1 WSHSY and CDR2 SAAADI come from the germline V gene. V shed 6 bases and J shed 6 bases, with 9 bases lying between them. This CDR3 spans 13 amino acids. CDR3 region: CASRVDSNSPLHF. CDR3 in DNA: TGCGCCAGCAGAGTAGACAGTAATTCACCCCTCCACTTT.

The V gene is TRBV6-5, the J gene TRBJ2-6, with TRBD2 as a possible D gene (5 bases). V lost 4 bases and J lost 2, with 12 bases in between. Germline values: CDR1 MNHEY, CDR2 SVGAGI. CDR3 size: 16 residues. CDR3 DNA sequence: TGTGCCAGCAGTTCGATCGTCGGGACTGGGGCCAACGTCCTGACTTTC. It specifies CASSSIVGTGANVLTF.

This chain links TRBV18 with TRBJ2-7; a weak D match, TRBD2 (5 bases). The CDR3 runs to 17 residues. V shed 4 bases and J shed 6 bases, with 25 bases lying between them. Germline V gene data show CDR1 as KGHSH and CDR2 as LQKENI. The CDR3: CASSLREAKSTLSEQYF. DNA of the CDR3: TGTGCCAGCTCACTTCGGGAAGCAAAATCGACCCTCTCCGAGCAGTACTTC. Full variable domain (rest looked up from reference TRBV18 and TRBJ2-7): NAGVMQNPRHLVRRRGQEARLRCSPMKGHSHVYWYRQLPEEGLKFMVYLQKENIIDESGMPKERFSAEFPKEGPSILRIQQVVRGDSAAYFCASSLREAKSTLSEQYFGPGTRLTVT.

The chain recombines TRBV2 with TRBJ1-1; D might be TRBD1 (5 bases). Germline V lookup: CDR1 SNHLY, CDR2 FYNNEI. The CDR3 is made up of 12 amino acids. V was trimmed by 6 bases and J by 3 bases, leaving 8 bases between them. CDR3 DNA sequence: TGTGCCAGCAGCGAGGGGTACACTGAAGCTTTCTTT. It yields the protein CASSEGYTEAFF.

The chain is built from TRBV29-1 and TRBJ1-2, with TRBD1 as a possible D gene (6 bases). Looked up from germline, CDR1 is SQVTM and CDR2 is ANQGSEA. Trimming left V 2 bases short and J 4 bases short, with 14 bases between. The CDR3 contains 14 residues. CDR3 residues: CSVERAGVVYGYTF. CDR3 nucleotides: TGCAGCGTTGAAAGGGCAGGGGTTGTCTATGGCTACACCTTC.

The CDR3 nucleotides are TGTGCCTGGAGGGGCCCCAGGGTATCGGAGCAGTACTTC. Its protein product is CAWRGPRVSEQYF. The chain uses TRBV30 and TRBJ2-7; D might be TRBD1 (5 bases). V was pared by 3 bases and J by 7 bases, with 16 bases between. Germline CDR1 GTSNPN, CDR2 SVGIG (reference sequence). The CDR3 contains 13 residues. The full variable domain, its missing parts supplied by reference TRBV30 and TRBJ2-7, is SQTIHQWPATLVQPVGSPLSLECTVEGTSNPNLYWYRQAAGRGLQLLFYSVGIGQISSEVPQNLSASRPQDRQFILSSKKLLLSDSGFYLCAWRGPRVSEQYFGPGTRLTVT.

This rearrangement joins TRBV15 to TRBJ2-3; D gene uncertain. Deletions cut 0 bases from V and 0 bases from J, with 7 bases between. Germline CDR1 is LNHNV and CDR2 is YYDKDF (reference sequence). CDR3 length: 15 residues. CDR3 region: CATSRDPRSTDTQYF. In DNA, the CDR3 is TGTGCCACCAGCAGAGACCCTAGGAGCACAGATACGCAGTATTTT.

The rearrangement joins TRBV2 to TRBJ1-2, with a tentative D call TRBD1 (5 bases). CDR1 is SNHLY, CDR2 FYNNEI, per germline. Trimming removed 8 bases from V and 5 bases from J, with 24 bases in between. The CDR3 extends over 16 amino acids. Here the CDR3 DNA reads TGTGCCAGCTCTATATCCCAAACCGTCGGGGGATATGGCTACACCTTC. It codes for CASSISQTVGGYGYTF. Full variable domain (rest looked up from reference TRBV2 and TRBJ1-2): EPEVTQTPSHQVTQMGQEVILRCVPISNHLYFYWYRQILGQKVEFLVSFYNNEISEKSEIFDDQFSVERPDGSNFTLKIRSTKLEDSAMYFCASSISQTVGGYGYTFGSGTRLTVV.

The chain employs TRBV5-1 and TRBJ2-7; D remains ambiguous. This CDR3 is built from 13 residues. Germline V gene data show CDR1 as SGHRS and CDR2 as YFSETQ. Deletions cut 1 base from V and 2 bases from J, with 7 bases between. The CDR3 loop reads CASSLPETYEQYF. CDR3 nucleotide sequence: TGCGCCAGCAGCTTGCCAGAGACCTACGAGCAGTACTTC.

This clone has just a few counts. The chain is built from TRBV4-1 and TRBJ2-7; TRBD1 aligns across 9 bases. V lost 2 bases to trimming and J lost 7 bases; unmatched junction nucleotides: 9. This CDR3 has 15 residues. Germline CDR1 is MGHRA and CDR2 is YSYEKL. The CDR3: CASSQPGQGSREQYF. CDR3 coding DNA: TGCGCCAGCAGCCAACCGGGACAGGGATCGCGGGAGCAGTACTTC.

The rearrangement links TRBV5-1 to TRBJ2-7; the D gene is possibly TRBD2 (5 bases). Germline CDR1 reads SGHRS; CDR2 reads YFSETQ. The CDR3 spans 14 residues. V was pared by 4 bases and J by 8 bases, with 19 bases between. The CDR3: CASSRGSGLEKQYF. In nucleotides, the CDR3 is TGCGCCAGCAGCCGAGGAAGCGGACTGGAGAAGCAGTACTTC.

The rearrangement uses TRBV29-1 and TRBJ1-1; no definite D call. In germline, CDR1 is SQVTM, CDR2 ANQGSEA. V was pared by 5 bases and J by 8 bases, with 18 bases between. The CDR3 totals 13 residues. The CDR3 DNA reads as TGCAGCGTTCTTGCGATCCTCCAAGGAGAAGCTTTCTTT. Residues: CSVLAILQGEAFF.

The CDR3 region is CASSTGQRQFF. The DNA of the CDR3 is TGTGCCAGCAGTACAGGACAGAGGCAGTTCTTC. The rearrangement uses TRBV6-5 and TRBJ2-1; TRBD1 is a possible D gene (6 bases). Trimming cost V 5 bases and J 12 bases, with 11 bases left between them. Germline values: CDR1 MNHEY, CDR2 SVGAGI. The CDR3 spans 11 residues.

The V call is TRBV11-2, the J call TRBJ1-2, with TRBD1 matching 8 bases. The CDR3 length is 14 residues. V gave up 1 base and J gave up 8 bases; unmatched junction bases: 6. The germline V gene encodes CDR1 SGHAT and CDR2 FQNNGV. In DNA form, the CDR3 reads TGTGCCAGCAGCTTAGCCGGGACAGGTCGCGGCTACACCTTC. Translating gives CASSLAGTGRGYTF.

The chain couples TRBV7-3 to TRBJ2-1; a weak D match, TRBD1 (6 bases). Trimming took 2 bases from V and 0 from J, leaving 14 bases between them. The germline V gene has CDR1 SGHTA and CDR2 FQGTGA. The CDR3 loop spans 17 amino acids. The CDR3 nucleotides read TGTGCCAGCAGCTTAGGGCAGGGGCCGAGCTCCTACAATGAGCAGTTCTTC. Encoded protein: CASSLGQGPSSYNEQFF. Full variable domain (missing parts from reference TRBV7-3 and TRBJ2-1): GAGVSQTPSNKVTEKGKYVELRCDPISGHTALYWYRQSLGQGPEFLIYFQGTGAADDSGLPNDRFFAVRPEGSVSTLKIQRTERGDSAVYLCASSLGQGPSSYNEQFFGPGTRLTVL.